This is a list of T cell receptor beta chains from one sample in a study of blood T cell repertoires in COVID-19. Only in-frame clones appear in the TCRdb table, and some are missing; sequencing was by immunoSEQ multiplex PCR. The table lists roughly 120,000 clones, 84% of them singletons, with approximately 7% in the top ten. Sequenced: peripheral blood. Receptors originate from a woman between 45 and 60 years old with acute or convalescent COVID-19. CDR3s include the opening cysteine and the closing phenylalanine or tryptophan. D genes are given only for firm matches. Expanded clones are given a class, and other clones once, few, many or no size at all.

TRBJ1-5 | TRBV6-5 | - | TRBD1 | TGTGCCAGCAGGGGGGACAGGGGGCGGTATCAGCCCCAGCATTTT | CASRGDRGRYQPQHF
TRBJ1-2 | TRBV6-6 | few | - | TGTGCCAGCAGTTACTCGGGGGGACCATATGGCTACACCTTC | CASSYSGGPYGYTF
TRBJ1-4 | TRBV19 | - | TRBD1 | TGTGCCAGTACCGGGACAGGGGGCGCGCGTGAAAAACTGTTTTTT | CASTGTGGAREKLFF
TRBJ1-5 | TRBV7-9 | - | - | TGTGCCAGCAGCTTAGCGGAGGTTGGGGGCCAGCCCCAGCATTTT | CASSLAEVGGQPQHF
TRBJ1-6 | TRBV5-1 | - | - | TGCGCCACCCGACCCAGCGGGACACCTAATTCACCCCTCCACTTT | CATRPSGTPNSPLHF
TRBJ1-1 | TRBV11-1 | - | TRBD1 | TGTGCCAGCAGCTTAGACACAGGGGGCATATCCACTGAAGCTTTCTTT | CASSLDTGGISTEAFF
TRBJ2-3 | TRBV7-9 | - | - | TGTGCCAGCAGCGCCCGGGGCACAGATACGCAGTATTTT | CASSARGTDTQYF
TRBJ2-2 | TRBV4-1 | - | - | TGCGCCAGCAGGACAGGGCGGGGACCAACCGGGGAGCTGTTTTTT | CASRTGRGPTGELFF
TRBJ1-1 | TRBV18 | once | TRBD1 | TGTGCCAGCTCACCCGCACAGGGGGCAGAGGGAGCTTTCTTT | CASSPAQGAEGAFF
TRBJ2-7 | TRBV5-1 | - | - | TGCGCCAGCAGCTTGGACTCGAGCTCCTACGAGCAGTACTTC | CASSLDSSSYEQYF
TRBJ1-2 | TRBV6-2/TRBV6-3 | - | - | TGTGCCAGCAGTCCCAGAGAGGATGGCTACACCTTC | CASSPREDGYTF
TRBJ2-3 | TRBV5-6 | few | - | TGTGCCAGCAGCTTCAGGTTTGATACGCAGTATTTT | CASSFRFDTQYF
TRBJ1-1 | TRBV5-4 | - | - | TGTGCCAGCAGCCGACTCACAAACACTGAAGCTTTCTTT | CASSRLTNTEAFF
TRBJ1-3 | TRBV25-1 | few | - | TGTGCCAGCAGTAGACAGCACTCTGGAAACACCATATATTTT | CASSRQHSGNTIYF
TRBJ2-1 | TRBV23-1 | - | TRBD2 | TGCGCCAGCAGTCAAAGGTCTAGCGGGGTGAGCTCCTACAATGAGCAGTTCTTC | CASSQRSSGVSSYNEQFF
TRBJ2-5 | TRBV5-5 | - | - | TGTGCCAGCAGCTTGGGCTTCGTCTCATGGACACCTCAAGAGACCCAGTACTTC | CASSLGFVSWTPQETQYF
TRBJ1-2 | TRBV5-4 | - | TRBD1 | TGTGCCAGCAGGGACAGGGGTGACGGCTACACCTTC | CASRDRGDGYTF
TRBJ1-5 | TRBV30 | - | - | TGTGCCTGGAGTAACAGGGACGATCAGCCCCAGCATTTT | CAWSNRDDQPQHF
TRBJ1-2 | TRBV28 | - | - | TGTGCCAGCAGTTTATGGGGCCAAGAGGGCTACACCTTC | CASSLWGQEGYTF
TRBJ2-5 | TRBV6-5 | - | TRBD1 | TGTGCCAGCGAAGCGGGACAGGGAGGGTTAACCCAGTACTTC | CASEAGQGGLTQYF
TRBJ1-5 | TRBV6-1 | - | - | TGTGCCAGCAGAGAAGGGGCGGGTCAGCCCCAGCATTTT | CASREGAGQPQHF
TRBJ1-1 | TRBV5-1 | - | TRBD1 | TGCGCCAGCAGCTTATATTCACAGGGGTTGAACACTGAAGCTTTCTTT | CASSLYSQGLNTEAFF
TRBJ1-1 | TRBV18 | few | - | TGTGCCAGCTCACCAATGGCGGTGAACACTGAAGCTTTCTTT | CASSPMAVNTEAFF
TRBJ2-7 | TRBV7-9 | - | - | TGTGCCAGCAGCTTAGTGGGCCGCACCTACGAGCAGTACTTC | CASSLVGRTYEQYF
TRBJ2-1 | TRBV19 | - | TRBD2 | TGTGCCAGTAGTATAGCGGGGCTAGCGGGGGCGGAGCAGTTCTTC | CASSIAGLAGAEQFF
TRBJ2-3 | TRBV5-5 | - | TRBD2 | TGTGCCAGCAGCCTCGGGACTAGCCACGATACGCAGTATTTT | CASSLGTSHDTQYF
TRBJ1-1 | TRBV6-5 | - | - | TGTGCCAGCAATATAGGGGGAGCCCTGAACACTGAAGCTTTCTTT | CASNIGGALNTEAFF
TRBJ2-7 | TRBV19 | once | - | TGTGCCAGTAGTACCACAGGGACAATAGAGAACGAGCAGTACTTC | CASSTTGTIENEQYF